This entry is about one T cell receptor (beta chain). No antigen is known for it. Generated by immunoSEQ multiplex PCR, the TCRdb table keeps only in-frame clones and is missing some. Here the sample spans tens of thousands of clones, about 81% being singletons. These data are taken from a study of OX40 agonist ivuxolimab in advanced cancers. Findings and caveats of the study: Antigens targeted by the expanded peripheral T cells were not determined. Averaging showed that CD8+ T cells had more expanded clones than CD4+ did. CD4+ and CD8+ blood T cells expanded clonally by week 6 at 0.1 to 3.0 mg/kg.

Any history of autoimmune disease or systemic immunosuppression disqualified patients. This TCR derives from an adult with an advanced solid tumor such as melanoma, head and neck, liver or kidney cancer. The material was CD4+ or CD8+ T cells sorted from blood, obtained in a trial of the OX40 agonist ivuxolimab.

The CDR3 spells CASSLIFRSQGRGAGELFF. Written as DNA, the CDR3 is TGTGCCAGCAGCTTAATTTTTAGGAGCCAAGGTCGGGGTGCCGGGGAGCTGTTTTTT. The chain employs TRBV7-9 and TRBJ2-2; D may be TRBD2 (5 bases). Trimming pared 2 bases from V and 6 bases from J, leaving 25 bases between. Looked up from germline, CDR1 is SEHNR and CDR2 is FQNEAQ (reference sequence). CDR3 length equals 19 residues.